These 32 T cell receptor beta chains originate from one sample sequenced in a study of radiation and T cells in renal cell carcinoma. Sequencing was performed with immunoSEQ multiplex PCR; in TCRdb, only in-frame clones are kept and a portion is missing. Of about 130,000 clones in the sample, 70% to 90% were seen once. Time point indicated: baseline pretreatment blood. Documented treatment: 15 Gy SBRT to primary tumor, nephrectomy 4 weeks later. This specimen consisted of blood, obtained from a patient whose treatment included radiotherapy and nephrectomy. The receptor source for this set is a woman aged 45-65 years with renal cell carcinoma.

The rearrangement links TRBV2 to TRBJ1-2; D uncertain. Trimming shortened V by 6 bases and J by 0 bases, and 8 bases separated the two germline ends. Germline CDR1 SNHLY, CDR2 FYNNEI. CDR3 length: 13 amino acids. CDR3 amino acids: CASRAGSNYGYTF. The CDR3 DNA reads TGTGCCAGCAGGGCAGGTTCTAACTATGGCTACACCTTC.

For the CDR3, the DNA is TGTGCCAGCAGGGGGGTGACAGGCGGTTATGGCTACACCTTC. Amino acids: CASRGVTGGYGYTF. This chain uses TRBV13 with TRBJ1-2; D may be TRBD1 (6 bases). The V end was cut by 6 bases, the J end by 5 bases, with 16 bases between. Germline V lookup: CDR1 PRHDT, CDR2 FYEKMQ (reference sequence). This CDR3 has 14 residues.

This rearrangement joins TRBV2 to TRBJ2-5; 11 bases map to TRBD2. Germline V gives CDR1 SNHLY, CDR2 FYNNEI. V lost 7 bases to trimming and J lost 5 bases; unmatched junction nucleotides: 18. CDR3 size: 18 residues. The CDR3: CASTQNPSSGGKQETQYF. Here the CDR3 DNA reads TGTGCCAGCACCCAAAACCCCTCTAGCGGGGGGAAACAGGAGACCCAGTACTTC.

The chain employs TRBV15 and TRBJ2-3; TRBD2 matches 10 bases. Germline CDR1 and CDR2: LNHNV and YYDKDF (reference sequence). The CDR3 contains 19 residues. V was pared by 0 bases and J by 1 base, with 10 bases of the junction left unmatched. The DNA of the CDR3 is TGTGCCACCAGCAGAGATCGAGGTAGCGGGGGGCCTCGCACAGATACGCAGTATTTT. Translating gives CATSRDRGSGGPRTDTQYF.

This chain links TRBV14 with TRBJ2-7, with D uncertain. Trimming removed 0 bases from V and 0 bases from J, with 6 bases in between. Germline V gene data show CDR1 as SGHDN and CDR2 as FVKESK. This CDR3 contains 14 residues. The CDR3 DNA reads TGTGCCAGCAGCCAAGAGGGCATCTCCTACGAGCAGTACTTC. It is translated as CASSQEGISYEQYF.

The chain recombines TRBV7-3 with TRBJ1-6; 8 bases map to TRBD1. This CDR3 contains 16 residues. J gave up 7 bases and V 0 bases, and 5 bases lay outside the gene matches. Germline V gives CDR1 SGHTA, CDR2 FQGTGA. CDR3: CASSLTLDRVNSPLHF. The CDR3 DNA reads TGTGCCAGCAGCTTAACCCTGGACAGGGTCAATTCACCCCTCCACTTT.

This clone occurred a few times. The V call is TRBV6-5, the J call TRBJ1-1; D uncertain. The V gene's germline CDR1 is MNHEY and CDR2 SVGAGI. The V end was cut by 6 bases, the J end by 1 base, with 9 bases between. The CDR3 is 13 residues long. This chain's CDR3 is CASRLTQNTEAFF. Here the CDR3 DNA reads TGTGCCAGCAGACTCACACAGAACACTGAAGCTTTCTTT.

The table lists this clone with a few counts. V and J are TRBV5-6 and TRBJ1-2; 7 bases are shared with TRBD1. The CDR3 contains 13 residues. The trim removed 4 bases at V and 2 bases at J, leaving 2 bases unmatched. Germline CDR1 is SGHDT and CDR2 is YYEEEE. The CDR3 reads CASSVDRNYGYTF. For the CDR3, the DNA is TGTGCCAGCAGCGTGGACAGGAACTATGGCTACACCTTC.

This clone was seen once. The chain is built from TRBV2 and TRBJ2-3, with TRBD1 identical over 7 bases. Germline V lookup: CDR1 SNHLY, CDR2 FYNNEI. Unmatched junction bases numbered 8, after V lost 5 bases and J lost 6 bases. The CDR3 is 14 residues long. This CDR3 is CASSSTGFVDTQYF. In DNA form, the CDR3 reads TGTGCCAGCAGTTCGACAGGGTTTGTGGATACGCAGTATTTT.

This clone is a singleton in its sample. V and J are TRBV19 and TRBJ1-2; possibly TRBD1 for D (5 bases). V was shortened by 6 bases and J by 8 bases, with 16 bases between the two germline ends. Looked up from germline, CDR1 is LNHDA and CDR2 is SQIVND (reference sequence). This CDR3 comprises 13 residues. The CDR3 loop reads CASRPQGSGGYTF. DNA of the CDR3: TGTGCCAGTAGACCCCAGGGATCAGGGGGCTACACCTTC.

The chain links TRBV28 to TRBJ1-6, with a possible D match to TRBD1 (5 bases). The CDR3 runs to 16 residues. V lost 11 bases and J 4 bases, leaving 21 bases between the germline ends. CDR1 and CDR2 from the germline V gene are MDHEN and SYDVKM. This chain's CDR3 is CASRTAYGGYNSPLHF. CDR3 coding DNA: TGTGCCTCCCGGACGGCCTATGGGGGTTATAATTCACCCCTCCACTTT.

The chain carries TRBV7-9 and TRBJ1-5, with D possibly being TRBD1 (5 bases). Germline V lookup: CDR1 SEHNR, CDR2 FQNEAQ (reference sequence). V lost 5 bases to trimming and J lost 0 bases, with 11 bases between them. The length of the CDR3 is 15 residues. CDR3 sequence: CASSRDGDSNQPQHF. The CDR3 DNA follows: TGTGCCAGCAGCCGGGACGGAGATAGCAATCAGCCCCAGCATTTT.

This chain uses TRBV5-1 with TRBJ2-1, with TRBD2 matching 11 bases. The V gene end was trimmed by 4 bases and the J gene end by 8 bases; junction bases not matched to a gene: 8. The CDR3 runs 15 residues. Germline V CDR1 and CDR2: SGHRS, YFSETQ. CDR3 nucleotides: TGCGCCAGCAGCCTTAGCGGGGGGGCTTTCTATGAGCAGTTCTTC. It yields the protein CASSLSGGAFYEQFF. The full variable domain, completed using reference TRBV5-1 and TRBJ2-1, is KAGVTQTPRYLIKTRGQQVTLSCSPISGHRSVSWYQQTPGQGLQFLFEYFSETQRNKGNFPGRFSGRQFSNSRSEMNVSTLELGDSALYLCASSLSGGAFYEQFFGPGTRLTVL.

This CDR3 reads CASSRGYQETQYF. The CDR3 DNA follows: TGTGCCAGCTCACGGGGCTACCAAGAGACCCAGTACTTC. The V and J genes are TRBV18 and TRBJ2-5; maybe TRBD1 (5 bases). This CDR3 is 13 amino acids long. V lost 4 bases and J 0 bases, leaving 6 bases between the germline ends. Germline V gives CDR1 KGHSH, CDR2 LQKENI.

The V call is TRBV11-3, the J call TRBJ1-2; no reliable D call. The CDR3 runs to 15 residues. Trimming removed 7 bases from V and 2 bases from J, with 17 bases in between. The V gene's germline CDR1 is SGHNT and CDR2 YENEEA. CDR3 sequence reads: CASIVQSRRNYGYTF. CDR3 coding DNA: TGTGCCAGCATCGTCCAGTCGCGGAGGAACTATGGCTACACCTTC. Full variable domain (outside the CDR3, taken from reference TRBV11-3 and TRBJ1-2): EAGVVQSPRYKIIEKKQPVAFWCNPISGHNTLYWYLQNLGQGPELLIRYENEEAVDDSQLPKDRFSAERLKGVDSTLKIQPAELGDSAVYLCASIVQSRRNYGYTFGSGTRLTVV.

This chain links TRBV10-3 with TRBJ2-3; D is unclear. Germline V CDR1 and CDR2: ENHRY, SYGVKD. Trimming took 5 bases from V and 0 from J, leaving 9 bases between them. The CDR3 extends over 14 amino acids. The CDR3 region has the DNA TGTGCCATCAGTTGGACGGTGAGCACAGATACGCAGTATTTT. Translated, it gives CAISWTVSTDTQYF.

The chain uses TRBV9 and TRBJ2-1; TRBD1 aligns across 10 bases. CDR3 size: 16 residues. Losses at the gene ends were 3 bases for V and 6 bases for J; bases not matched to a gene: 9. Germline values: CDR1 SGDLS, CDR2 YYNGEE. The CDR3 sequence is CASSASIGQGGNEQFF. In DNA form, the CDR3 reads TGTGCCAGCAGCGCCTCCATTGGACAGGGGGGCAATGAGCAGTTCTTC.

This rearrangement joins TRBV18 to TRBJ1-2; D is uncertain. CDR1 is KGHSH and CDR2 is LQKENI in the germline V gene. Deletions cut 0 bases from V and 5 bases from J, with 10 bases between. The CDR3 is 14 amino acids. The CDR3 loop reads CASSPPEGRYGYTF. As DNA, the CDR3 is TGTGCCAGCTCACCACCGGAGGGTAGATATGGCTACACCTTC. The full variable domain, completed using reference TRBV18 and TRBJ1-2, is NAGVMQNPRHLVRRRGQEARLRCSPMKGHSHVYWYRQLPEEGLKFMVYLQKENIIDESGMPKERFSAEFPKEGPSILRIQQVVRGDSAAYFCASSPPEGRYGYTFGSGTRLTVV.

The chain links TRBV6-1 to TRBJ2-5; maybe TRBD1 (5 bases). The V end was cut by 4 bases, the J end by 1 base, with 13 bases between. Germline CDR1 reads MNHNS; CDR2 reads SASEGT. There are 15 residues in the CDR3. The CDR3 coding sequence is TGTGCCAGCAGTGCTTCCCAGGGATTCCAAGAGACCCAGTACTTC. It codes for CASSASQGFQETQYF.

The J gene is TRBJ1-4, the V gene TRBV11-2; D ambiguous. CDR1 SGHAT and CDR2 FQNNGV come from the germline V gene. Trimming took off 3 bases at V and 4 bases at J, with 15 bases between the two ends. CDR3 size: 16 residues. In DNA form, the CDR3 reads TGTGCCAGCAGCTTGAGGCGTAGACCCCTTAATGAAAAACTGTTTTTT. It is translated as CASSLRRRPLNEKLFF.

This chain uses TRBV19 with TRBJ2-5, with 8 bases matching TRBD1. J gave up 4 bases and V 4 bases, and 8 bases lay outside the gene matches. CDR3 length equals 15 residues. Germline values: CDR1 LNHDA, CDR2 SQIVND (reference sequence). CDR3: CASSRTGRLGETQYF. CDR3 nucleotide sequence: TGTGCCAGTAGTAGGACAGGGAGGTTAGGAGAGACCCAGTACTTC.

The chain joins TRBV5-6 to TRBJ2-5; 8 bases agree with TRBD1. The better agreement between TRBJ2-7 and the DNA end casts doubt on the J call. Germline loops: CDR1 SGHDT, CDR2 YYEEEE. CDR3 length: 14 residues. The CDR3 region has the DNA TGTGCCAGCAGCCCTCCAGGACAGGGCCACGAGCAGTACTTC. As protein: CASSPPGQGHEQYF.

This chain joins TRBV6-5 and TRBJ1-5, with 7 nucleotides matching TRBD1. The length of the CDR3 is 14 residues. Trimming removed 8 bases from V and 7 bases from J; junction bases left unmatched: 11. From germline, CDR1 is MNHEY and CDR2 SVGAGI. CDR3 nucleotide sequence: TGTGCCAGCGGGGCTACAGGGGCGGGACAGCCCCAGCATTTT. Translating it yields CASGATGAGQPQHF.

The chain employs TRBV30 and TRBJ1-2; 7 positions agree with TRBD1. The CDR3 loop spans 14 amino acids. V trimming: 2 bases; J trimming: 8 bases; junction bases outside the gene matches: 11. Germline V gives CDR1 GTSNPN, CDR2 SVGIG (reference sequence). For the CDR3, the DNA is TGTGCCTGGAGTCCCCCGAGGGGGCTCAGGGGCTACACCTTC. Translation: CAWSPPRGLRGYTF.

This clone was seen once. The chain combines TRBV2 with TRBJ2-5, with D possibly matching TRBD2 (6 bases). V lost 5 bases, J lost 8 bases, and 12 bases lay in between. This CDR3 is built from 12 residues. CDR1 SNHLY and CDR2 FYNNEI come from the germline V gene. CDR3 in amino acids: CASSRLAVTQYF. Written as DNA, the CDR3 is TGTGCCAGCAGTCGGTTAGCGGTTACCCAGTACTTC. The full variable domain, its missing parts supplied by reference TRBV2 and TRBJ2-5, is EPEVTQTPSHQVTQMGQEVILRCVPISNHLYFYWYRQILGQKVEFLVSFYNNEISEKSEIFDDQFSVERPDGSNFTLKIRSTKLEDSAMYFCASSRLAVTQYFGPGTRLLVL.

This chain links TRBV9 with TRBJ2-3; TRBD2 matches at 8 bases. J gave up 2 bases and V 3 bases, and 11 bases lay outside the gene matches. The CDR3 spans 17 residues. The germline V gene has CDR1 SGDLS and CDR2 YYNGEE. The CDR3: CASSEKGSGEPTDTQYF. The CDR3 DNA sequence: TGTGCCAGCAGCGAGAAGGGTAGCGGGGAACCCACAGATACGCAGTATTTT.

J is TRBJ2-1 and V is TRBV6-6, with 9 bases lining up with TRBD1. V gave up 6 bases and J gave up 4 bases; unmatched junction bases: 10. This CDR3 has 16 amino acids. In germline, CDR1 is MNHNY, CDR2 SVGAGI (reference sequence). CDR3 sequence: CASRDRQGGLYNEQFF. CDR3 DNA: TGTGCCAGCAGGGATAGACAGGGGGGCCTATACAATGAGCAGTTCTTC.

The chain joins TRBV7-6 to TRBJ1-3; a weak D match, TRBD1 (5 bases). The CDR3 sequence is 16 residues long. V shed 8 bases and J shed 1 base, with 18 bases lying between them. Germline V gene sequence: CDR1 SGHVS, CDR2 FNYEAQ. CDR3 amino acids: CASSNRDVQSGNTIYF. CDR3 sequence (DNA): TGTGCCAGCTCCAACCGGGACGTTCAATCTGGAAACACCATATATTTT. Based on the CDR3 plus reference TRBV7-6 and TRBJ1-3, the full variable domain is GAGVSQSPRYKVTKRGQDVALRCDPISGHVSLYWYRQALGQGPEFLTYFNYEAQQDKSGLPNDRFSAERPEGSISTLTIQRTEQRDSAMYRCASSNRDVQSGNTIYFGEGSWLTVV.

The sample holds a few counts of this clone. The chain is built from TRBV5-1 and TRBJ2-1, with 10 bases that match TRBD2. The length of the CDR3 is 15 residues. CDR1 is SGHRS, CDR2 YFSETQ, per germline. J gave up 4 bases and V 4 bases, and 5 bases lay outside the gene matches. As DNA, the CDR3 is TGCGCCAGCAGCACCACTAGCGGGGAGTACAATGAGCAGTTCTTC. Its translation is CASSTTSGEYNEQFF. Complete variable domain (other parts from reference TRBV5-1 and TRBJ2-1): KAGVTQTPRYLIKTRGQQVTLSCSPISGHRSVSWYQQTPGQGLQFLFEYFSETQRNKGNFPGRFSGRQFSNSRSEMNVSTLELGDSALYLCASSTTSGEYNEQFFGPGTRLTVL.

J is TRBJ2-7 and V is TRBV5-8; 7 bases are a match to TRBD1. The CDR3 runs 15 residues. The germline V gene encodes CDR1 SGHTS and CDR2 YDEGEE. Unmatched junction bases numbered 7, after V lost 4 bases and J lost 0 bases. CDR3 in amino acids: CASSGQRDSSYEQYF. For the CDR3, the DNA is TGTGCCAGCAGCGGCCAAAGGGACAGCTCCTACGAGCAGTACTTC.

V gene TRBV6-1 combines with J gene TRBJ2-7; no definite D call. This CDR3 spans 14 amino acids. Germline CDR1 reads MNHNS; CDR2 reads SASEGT. Trimming cost V 2 bases and J 2 bases, with 10 bases left between them. As DNA, the CDR3 is TGTGCCAGCAGTGAACTTAACGGACCCTACGAGCAGTACTTC. It translates to CASSELNGPYEQYF.

The V gene is TRBV7-8, the J gene TRBJ2-5; a possible D gene is TRBD2 (7 bases). Germline loops: CDR1 SGHVS, CDR2 FQNEAQ. This CDR3 is 14 amino acids long. The ends were cut back, 5 bases at V and 5 bases at J, with 15 bases in the middle. The CDR3 region is CASSRGGGRETQYF. CDR3 bases: TGTGCCAGCAGCCGAGGGGGGGGCCGGGAGACCCAGTACTTC.